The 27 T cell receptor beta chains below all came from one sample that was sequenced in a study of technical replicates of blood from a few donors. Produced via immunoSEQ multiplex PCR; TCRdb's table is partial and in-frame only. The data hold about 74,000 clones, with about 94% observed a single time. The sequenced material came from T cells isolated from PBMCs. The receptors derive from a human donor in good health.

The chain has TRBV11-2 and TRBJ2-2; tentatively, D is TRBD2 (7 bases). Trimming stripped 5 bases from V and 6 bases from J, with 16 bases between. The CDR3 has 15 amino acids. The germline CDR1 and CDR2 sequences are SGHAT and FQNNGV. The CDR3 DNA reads TGTGCCAGCAGCCCATGGGGGCGGGAGCCCGGGGAGCTGTTTTTT. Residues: CASSPWGREPGELFF.

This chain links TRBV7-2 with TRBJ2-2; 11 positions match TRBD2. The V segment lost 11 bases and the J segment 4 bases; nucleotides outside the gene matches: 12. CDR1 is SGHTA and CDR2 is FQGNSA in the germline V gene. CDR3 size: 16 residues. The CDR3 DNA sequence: TGTGCCGGAGGGACTAGCGGCTTCCTCTTCACCGGGGAGCTGTTTTTT. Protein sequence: CAGGTSGFLFTGELFF.

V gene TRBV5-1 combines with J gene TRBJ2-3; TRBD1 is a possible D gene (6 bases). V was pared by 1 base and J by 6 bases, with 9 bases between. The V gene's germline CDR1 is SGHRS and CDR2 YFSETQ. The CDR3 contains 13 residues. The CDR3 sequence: CASSLTGSDTQYF. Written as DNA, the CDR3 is TGCGCCAGCAGCTTGACAGGGTCCGATACGCAGTATTTT.

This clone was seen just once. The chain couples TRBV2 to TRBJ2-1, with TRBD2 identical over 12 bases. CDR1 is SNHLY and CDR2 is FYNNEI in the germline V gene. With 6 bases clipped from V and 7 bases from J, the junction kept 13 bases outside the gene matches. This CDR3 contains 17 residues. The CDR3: CASSVLPLAGGLNEQFF. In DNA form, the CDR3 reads TGTGCCAGCAGCGTACTCCCCCTAGCGGGAGGGCTTAATGAGCAGTTCTTC.

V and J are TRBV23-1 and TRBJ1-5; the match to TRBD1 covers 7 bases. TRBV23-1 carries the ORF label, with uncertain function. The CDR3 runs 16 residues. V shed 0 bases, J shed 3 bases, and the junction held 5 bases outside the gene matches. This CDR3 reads CASSQSYRGDNQPQHF. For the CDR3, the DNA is TGCGCCAGCAGTCAATCGTACAGGGGAGACAATCAGCCCCAGCATTTT.

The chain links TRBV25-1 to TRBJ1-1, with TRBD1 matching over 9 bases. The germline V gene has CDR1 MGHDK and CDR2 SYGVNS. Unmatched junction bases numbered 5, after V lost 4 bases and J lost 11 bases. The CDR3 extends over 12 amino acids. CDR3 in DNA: TGTGCCAGCAGTGTTAGGACAGGGGCGGCTTTCTTT. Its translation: CASSVRTGAAFF.

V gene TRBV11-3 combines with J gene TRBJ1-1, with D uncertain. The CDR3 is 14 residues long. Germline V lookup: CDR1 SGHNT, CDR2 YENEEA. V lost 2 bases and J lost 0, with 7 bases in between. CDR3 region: CASSLTSLNTEAFF. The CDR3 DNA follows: TGTGCCAGCAGCTTAACAAGTTTGAACACTGAAGCTTTCTTT.

The CDR3 here is CASRKLAGAVSGETQYF. The CDR3, as DNA: TGTGCCAGCAGGAAATTAGCGGGAGCCGTTTCAGGGGAGACCCAGTACTTC. V is TRBV27 and J is TRBJ2-5; 9 bases match TRBD2. Germline CDR1 reads MNHEY; CDR2 reads SMNVEV (reference sequence). The length of the CDR3 is 17 residues. The V segment lost 6 bases and the J segment 5 bases; nucleotides outside the gene matches: 16.

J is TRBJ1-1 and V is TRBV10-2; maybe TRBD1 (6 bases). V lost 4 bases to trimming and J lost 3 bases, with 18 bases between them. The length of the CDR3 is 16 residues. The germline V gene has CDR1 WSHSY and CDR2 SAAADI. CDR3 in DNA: TGCGCCAGCAGTGGGGCGGGGGCTATCCCGGACACTGAAGCTTTCTTT. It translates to CASSGAGAIPDTEAFF.

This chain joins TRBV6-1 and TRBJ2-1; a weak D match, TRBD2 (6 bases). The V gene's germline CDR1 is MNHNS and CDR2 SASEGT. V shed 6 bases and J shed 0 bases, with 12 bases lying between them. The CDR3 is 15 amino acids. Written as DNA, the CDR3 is TGTGCCAGCAGCGACAGACTAGTCTCCTACAATGAGCAGTTCTTC. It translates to CASSDRLVSYNEQFF.

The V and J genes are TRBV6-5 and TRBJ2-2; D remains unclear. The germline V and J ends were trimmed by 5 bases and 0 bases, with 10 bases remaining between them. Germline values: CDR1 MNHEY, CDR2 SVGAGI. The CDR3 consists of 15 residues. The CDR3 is CASSIRLSNTGELFF. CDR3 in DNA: TGTGCCAGCAGTATCAGACTTTCGAACACCGGGGAGCTGTTTTTT.

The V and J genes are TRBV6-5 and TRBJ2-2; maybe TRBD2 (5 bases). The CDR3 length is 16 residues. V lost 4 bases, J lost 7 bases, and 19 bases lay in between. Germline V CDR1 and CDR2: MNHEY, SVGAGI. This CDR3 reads CASSFRLLSNGGELFF. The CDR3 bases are TGTGCCAGCAGTTTTAGACTACTCAGTAACGGCGGGGAGCTGTTTTTT.

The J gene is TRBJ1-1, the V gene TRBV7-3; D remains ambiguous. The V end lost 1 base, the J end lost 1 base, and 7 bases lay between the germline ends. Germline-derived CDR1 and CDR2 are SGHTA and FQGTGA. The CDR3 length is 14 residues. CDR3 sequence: CASSLNSGNTEAFF. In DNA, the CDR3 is TGTGCCAGCAGCTTAAATAGTGGGAACACTGAAGCTTTCTTT.

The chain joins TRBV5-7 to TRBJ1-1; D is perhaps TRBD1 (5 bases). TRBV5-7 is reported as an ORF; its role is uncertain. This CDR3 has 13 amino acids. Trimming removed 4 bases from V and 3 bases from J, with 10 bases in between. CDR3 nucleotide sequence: TGTGCCAGCAGCCACTCCAGGGACACTGAAGCTTTCTTT. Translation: CASSHSRDTEAFF.

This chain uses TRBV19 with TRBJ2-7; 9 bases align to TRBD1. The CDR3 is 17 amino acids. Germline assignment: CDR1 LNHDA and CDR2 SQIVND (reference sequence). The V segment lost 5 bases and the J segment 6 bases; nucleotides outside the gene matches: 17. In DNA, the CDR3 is TGTGCCAGTAGTGCGATGGCCAGGACAGGGGAATCTGGCGAGCAGTACTTC. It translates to CASSAMARTGESGEQYF.

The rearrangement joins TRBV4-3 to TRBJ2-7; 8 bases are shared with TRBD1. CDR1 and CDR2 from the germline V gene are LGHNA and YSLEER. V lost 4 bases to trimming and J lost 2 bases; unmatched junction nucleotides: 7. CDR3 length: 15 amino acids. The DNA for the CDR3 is TGCGCCAGCAGCCGAGACAGGGGTCAGCCCTACGAGCAGTACTTC. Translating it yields CASSRDRGQPYEQYF.

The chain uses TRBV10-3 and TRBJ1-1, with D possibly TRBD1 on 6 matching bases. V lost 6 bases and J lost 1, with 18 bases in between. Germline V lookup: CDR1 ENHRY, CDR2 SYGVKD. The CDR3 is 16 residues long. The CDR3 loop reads CAIRENRERGNTEAFF. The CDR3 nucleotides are TGTGCCATCAGGGAAAACAGGGAAAGGGGGAACACTGAAGCTTTCTTT.

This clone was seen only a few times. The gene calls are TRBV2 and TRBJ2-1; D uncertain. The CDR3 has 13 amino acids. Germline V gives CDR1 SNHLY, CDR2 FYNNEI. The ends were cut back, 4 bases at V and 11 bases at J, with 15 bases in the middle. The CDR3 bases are TGTGCCAGCAGTGGACTGACCTCCGCTAAGCAGTTCTTC. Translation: CASSGLTSAKQFF.

CDR3 coding DNA: TGTGCCAGTAGTGGGACTAGCAGCTACGAGCAGTACTTC. Translated: CASSGTSSYEQYF. The gene calls are TRBV19 and TRBJ2-7; 9 bases are a match to TRBD2. CDR3 size: 13 residues. V lost 5 bases to trimming and J lost 3 bases; unmatched junction nucleotides: 2. Germline CDR1 LNHDA, CDR2 SQIVND (reference sequence). Variable domain in full (rest from reference TRBV19 and TRBJ2-7): DGGITQSPKYLFRKEGQNVTLSCEQNLNHDAMYWYRQDPGQGLRLIYYSQIVNDFQKGDIAEGYSVSREKKESFPLTVTSAQKNPTAFYLCASSGTSSYEQYFGPGTRLTVT.

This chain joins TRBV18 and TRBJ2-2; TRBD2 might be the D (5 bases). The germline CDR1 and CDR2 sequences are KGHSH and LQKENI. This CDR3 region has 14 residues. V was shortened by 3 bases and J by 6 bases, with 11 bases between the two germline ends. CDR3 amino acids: CASSPLGKAGELFF. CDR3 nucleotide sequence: TGTGCCAGCTCACCCCTCGGGAAGGCCGGGGAGCTGTTTTTT.

The DNA for the CDR3 is TGTGCCAGCAGTGCAGGTCCCTACAATGAGCAGTTCTTC. This encodes CASSAGPYNEQFF. This chain joins TRBV6-5 and TRBJ2-1; D is unresolved. Germline V lookup: CDR1 MNHEY, CDR2 SVGAGI. V was trimmed by 5 bases and J by 2 bases, leaving 7 bases between them. The CDR3 sequence is 13 residues long.

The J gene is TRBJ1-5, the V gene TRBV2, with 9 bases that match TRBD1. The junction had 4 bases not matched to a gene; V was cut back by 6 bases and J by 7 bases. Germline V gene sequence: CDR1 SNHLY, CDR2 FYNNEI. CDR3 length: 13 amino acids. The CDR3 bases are TGTGCCAGCAGAGCGGACAGGGGACAGCCCCAGCATTTT. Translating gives CASRADRGQPQHF.

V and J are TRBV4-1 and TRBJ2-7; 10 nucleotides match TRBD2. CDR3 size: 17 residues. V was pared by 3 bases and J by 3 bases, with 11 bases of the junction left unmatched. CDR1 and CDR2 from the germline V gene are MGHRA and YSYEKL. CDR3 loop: CASSHLAGGRNFYEQYF. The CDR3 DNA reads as TGCGCCAGCAGCCACTTAGCGGGAGGCCGGAATTTCTACGAGCAGTACTTC.

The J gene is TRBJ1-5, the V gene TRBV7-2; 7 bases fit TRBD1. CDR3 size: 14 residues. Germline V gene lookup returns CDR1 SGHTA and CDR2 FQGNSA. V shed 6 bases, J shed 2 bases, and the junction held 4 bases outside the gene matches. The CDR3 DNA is TGTGCCAGCAGTCCTACAGGGGGCAATCAGCCCCAGCATTTT. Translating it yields CASSPTGGNQPQHF. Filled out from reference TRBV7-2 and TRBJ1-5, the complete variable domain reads GAGVSQSPSNKVTEKGKDVELRCDPISGHTALYWYRQSLGQGLEFLIYFQGNSAPDKSGLPSDRFSAERTGGSVSTLTIQRTQQEDSAVYLCASSPTGGNQPQHFGDGTRLSIL.

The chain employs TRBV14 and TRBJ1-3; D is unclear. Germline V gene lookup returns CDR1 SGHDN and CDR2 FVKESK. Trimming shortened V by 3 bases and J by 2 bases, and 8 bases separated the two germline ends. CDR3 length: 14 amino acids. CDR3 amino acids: CASSHLLPGNTIYF. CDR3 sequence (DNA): TGTGCCAGCAGCCACCTCCTCCCTGGAAACACCATATATTTT.

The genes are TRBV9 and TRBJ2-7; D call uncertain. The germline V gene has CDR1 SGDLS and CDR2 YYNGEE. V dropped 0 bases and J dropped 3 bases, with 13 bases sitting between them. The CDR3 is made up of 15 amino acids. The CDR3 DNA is TGTGCCAGCAGCGTAGCTGTCGGAGAGATCTACGAGCAGTACTTC. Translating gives CASSVAVGEIYEQYF.

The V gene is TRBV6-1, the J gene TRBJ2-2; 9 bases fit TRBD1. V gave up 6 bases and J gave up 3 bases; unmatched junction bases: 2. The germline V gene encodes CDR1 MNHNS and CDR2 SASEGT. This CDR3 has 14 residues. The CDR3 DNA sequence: TGTGCCAGCAGGAGGACAGGGGACACCGGGGAGCTGTTTTTT. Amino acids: CASRRTGDTGELFF.